The T cell receptor (beta chain) described here comes from a study of T cells in localized non-small cell lung cancer. Findings and limits, study-wide: Higher blood T cell density went with longer overall survival.

A note on this clone: Its specificity is not known.

The method was immunoSEQ multiplex PCR; TCRdb's version includes in-frame clones alone and lacks a portion of them. The sample holds roughly 26,000 clones, about nine tenths seen once. Germline CDR1 and CDR2: MDHEN and SYDVKM. V shed 3 bases and J shed 2 bases, with 14 bases lying between them. This CDR3 is built from 16 residues. This receptor was identified in a female donor older than 55 with stage II squamous cell lung carcinoma. Sequencing used peripheral blood, obtained before any cancer treatment. The chain carries TRBV28 and TRBJ2-1, with D maybe TRBD2 (6 bases). CDR3 loop: CASSLSSGPTYNEQFF. The CDR3 DNA sequence: TGTGCCAGCAGTTTGTCGAGCGGGCCTACCTACAATGAGCAGTTCTTC.